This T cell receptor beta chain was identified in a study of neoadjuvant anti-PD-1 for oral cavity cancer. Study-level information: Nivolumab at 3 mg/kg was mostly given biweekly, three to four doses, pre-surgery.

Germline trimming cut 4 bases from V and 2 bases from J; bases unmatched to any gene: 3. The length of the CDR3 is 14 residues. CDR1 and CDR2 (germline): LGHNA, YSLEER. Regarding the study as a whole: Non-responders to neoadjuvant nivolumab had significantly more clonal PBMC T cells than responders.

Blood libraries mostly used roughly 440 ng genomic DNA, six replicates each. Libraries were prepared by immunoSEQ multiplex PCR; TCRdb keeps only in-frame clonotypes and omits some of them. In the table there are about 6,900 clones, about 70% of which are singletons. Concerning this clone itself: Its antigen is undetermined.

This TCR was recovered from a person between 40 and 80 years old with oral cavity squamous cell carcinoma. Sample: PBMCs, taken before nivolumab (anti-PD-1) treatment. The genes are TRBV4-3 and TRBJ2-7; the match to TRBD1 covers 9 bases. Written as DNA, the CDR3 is TGCGCCAGCAGCCGGGGACAGGGACCCTACGAGCAGTACTTC. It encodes CASSRGQGPYEQYF.